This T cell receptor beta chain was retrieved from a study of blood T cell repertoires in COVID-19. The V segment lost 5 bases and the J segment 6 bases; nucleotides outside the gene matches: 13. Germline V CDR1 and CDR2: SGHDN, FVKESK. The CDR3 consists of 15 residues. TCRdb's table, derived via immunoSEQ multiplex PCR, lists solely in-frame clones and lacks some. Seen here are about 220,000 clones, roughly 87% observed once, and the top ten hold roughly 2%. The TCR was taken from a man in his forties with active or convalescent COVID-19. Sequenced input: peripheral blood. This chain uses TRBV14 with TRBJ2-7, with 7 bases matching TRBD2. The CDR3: CASSWTGGRLIEQYF. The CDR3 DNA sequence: TGTGCCAGCAGCTGGACGGGAGGACGCCTTATCGAGCAGTACTTC. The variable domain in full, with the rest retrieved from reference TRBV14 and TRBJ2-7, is EAGVTQFPSHSVIEKGQTVTLRCDPISGHDNLYWYRRVMGKEIKFLLHFVKESKQDESGMPNNRFLAERTGGTYSTLKVQPAELEDSGVYFCASSWTGGRLIEQYFGPGTRLTVT.